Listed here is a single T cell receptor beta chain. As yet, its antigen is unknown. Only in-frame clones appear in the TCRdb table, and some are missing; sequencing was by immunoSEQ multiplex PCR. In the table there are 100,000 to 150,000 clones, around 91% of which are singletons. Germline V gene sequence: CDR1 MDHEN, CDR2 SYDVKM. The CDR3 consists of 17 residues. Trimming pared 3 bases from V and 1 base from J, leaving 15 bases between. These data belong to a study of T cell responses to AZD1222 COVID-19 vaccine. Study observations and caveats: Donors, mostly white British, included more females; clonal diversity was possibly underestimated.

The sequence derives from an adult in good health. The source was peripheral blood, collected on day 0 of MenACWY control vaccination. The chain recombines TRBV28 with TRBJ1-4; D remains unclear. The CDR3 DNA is TGTGCCAGCAGTTTTATGGCATCCCTTGGAACTAATGAAAAACTGTTTTTT. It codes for CASSFMASLGTNEKLFF.